Reported below is one T cell receptor beta chain. Antigen specificity is unknown. The data were obtained in a study of graft-versus-host responses after intestinal transplantation. The overall study: For around 3 years after anti-thymocyte globulin induction, all recipients took tacrolimus and steroids. Study results and limitations: Within the allografts of patients who had graft-donor T cell macrochimerism, graft-versus-host to host-versus-graft clonal ratios were high.

TCRdb's copy holds only in-frame clones and misses some; the assay was immunoSEQ multiplex PCR. This sample yields more than 95,000 clones, of which over 75% are seen a single time; about 1% belongs to the top ten. This clonotype was sampled from a human donor who received an intestinal transplant. The sample was unstimulated CD4+ T cells sorted from spleen or lymph node cells, taken before intestinal transplant.

Here the CDR3 reads CASRRDRAKLRLRNTEAFF. The DNA of the CDR3 is TGCGCCAGCAGACGGGACAGGGCGAAACTGCGACTCAGGAACACTGAAGCTTTCTTT. The J gene is TRBJ1-1, the V gene TRBV5-1; 9 nucleotides match TRBD1. Germline loops: CDR1 SGHRS, CDR2 YFSETQ. V gave up 5 bases and J gave up 1 base; unmatched junction bases: 18. The CDR3 totals 19 residues.